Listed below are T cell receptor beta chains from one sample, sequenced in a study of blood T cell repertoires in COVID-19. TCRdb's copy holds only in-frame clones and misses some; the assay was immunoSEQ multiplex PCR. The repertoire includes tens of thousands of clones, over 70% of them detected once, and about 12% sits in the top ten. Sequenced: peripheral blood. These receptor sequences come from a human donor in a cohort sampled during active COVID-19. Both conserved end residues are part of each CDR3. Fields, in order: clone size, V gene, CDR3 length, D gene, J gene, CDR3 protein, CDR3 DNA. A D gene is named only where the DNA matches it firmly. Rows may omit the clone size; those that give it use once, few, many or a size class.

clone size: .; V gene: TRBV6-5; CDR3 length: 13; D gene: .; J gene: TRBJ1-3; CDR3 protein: CASRQGSGNTIYF; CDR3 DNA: TGTGCCAGCAGGCAGGGATCTGGAAACACCATATATTTT
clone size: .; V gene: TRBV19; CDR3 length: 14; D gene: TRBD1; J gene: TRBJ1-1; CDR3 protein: CASRRAGGDPEAFF; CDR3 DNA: TGTGCCAGTAGACGGGCAGGGGGAGACCCTGAAGCTTTCTTT
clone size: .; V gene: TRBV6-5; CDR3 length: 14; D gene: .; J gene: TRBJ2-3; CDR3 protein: CASSYGLPTDTQYF; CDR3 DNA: TGTGCCAGCAGTTACGGACTACCCACAGATACGCAGTATTTT
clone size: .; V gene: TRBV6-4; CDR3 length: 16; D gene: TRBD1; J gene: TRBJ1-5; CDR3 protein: CASRPITGDSNQPQHF; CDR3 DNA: TGTGCCAGCAGGCCAATAACAGGGGATAGCAATCAGCCCCAGCATTTT
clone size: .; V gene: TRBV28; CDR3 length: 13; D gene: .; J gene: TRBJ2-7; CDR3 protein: CASGGGHLYEQYF; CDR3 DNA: TGTGCCAGCGGGGGGGGGCACTTATACGAGCAGTACTTC
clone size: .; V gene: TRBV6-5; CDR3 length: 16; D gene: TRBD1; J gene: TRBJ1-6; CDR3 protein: CASSYSGPTGPSPLHF; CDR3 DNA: TGTGCCAGCAGCTACTCGGGGCCGACAGGGCCGTCACCCCTCCACTTT
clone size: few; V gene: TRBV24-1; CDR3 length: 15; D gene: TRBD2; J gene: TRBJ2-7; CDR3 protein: CATSDPSGANSEQYF; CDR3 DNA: TGTGCCACCAGTGATCCCAGCGGGGCCAACTCCGAGCAGTACTTC
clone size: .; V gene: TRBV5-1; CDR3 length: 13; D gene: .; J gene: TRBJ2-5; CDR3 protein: CASSFEGEETQYF; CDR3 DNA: TGCGCCAGCAGCTTTGAGGGAGAAGAGACCCAGTACTTC
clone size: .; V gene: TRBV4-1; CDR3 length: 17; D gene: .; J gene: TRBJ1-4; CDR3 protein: CASSQEGREGFNEKLFF; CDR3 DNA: TGCGCCAGCAGCCAAGAGGGAAGGGAGGGATTTAATGAAAAACTGTTTTTT
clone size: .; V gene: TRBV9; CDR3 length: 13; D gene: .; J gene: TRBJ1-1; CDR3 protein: CASSPEVNTEAFF; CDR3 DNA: TGTGCCAGCAGCCCAGAGGTGAATACTGAAGCTTTCTTT
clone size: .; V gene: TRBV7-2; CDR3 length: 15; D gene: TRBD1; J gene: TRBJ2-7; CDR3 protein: CASSLGQGISYEQYF; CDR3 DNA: TGTGCCAGCAGCTTAGGACAGGGGATCTCCTACGAGCAGTACTTC
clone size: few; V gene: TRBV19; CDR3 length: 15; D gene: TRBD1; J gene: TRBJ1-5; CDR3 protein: CASRDRGRSNQPQHF; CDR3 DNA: TGTGCCAGTAGGGACAGGGGAAGGAGCAATCAGCCCCAGCATTTT
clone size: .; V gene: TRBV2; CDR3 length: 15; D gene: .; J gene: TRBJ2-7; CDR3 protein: CASSEEALGLGEQYF; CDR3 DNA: TGTGCCAGCAGTGAAGAAGCTCTGGGGCTGGGGGAGCAGTACTTC
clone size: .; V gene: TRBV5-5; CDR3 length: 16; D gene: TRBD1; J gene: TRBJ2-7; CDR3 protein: CASSFAGTGVSYEQYF; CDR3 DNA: TGTGCCAGCAGCTTTGCCGGGACAGGGGTTTCCTACGAGCAGTACTTC
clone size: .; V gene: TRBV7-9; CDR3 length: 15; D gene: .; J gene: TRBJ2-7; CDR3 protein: CASSLAVPSADEQYF; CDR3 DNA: TGTGCCAGCAGCTTAGCGGTCCCTAGCGCCGACGAGCAGTACTTC